The T cell receptor beta chain under discussion was sequenced for a study of identical twins. V was cut by 5 bases and J by 4 bases, with 9 bases left in between. The CDR3 length is 14 residues. Per germline, CDR1 SGHTA and CDR2 FQGTGA. Study observations and caveats: Twins showed weaker excess sharing in their beta out-of-frame sequences. Insertion counts were lower in abundant cord blood beta clonotypes, a trend that memory repertoires did not show. Models underestimated how often monozygotic twins shared out-of-frame TCR alpha. Without tracking the same donors, conclusions rested on cross-sectional statistical analysis.

TCRdb reprocessed the 5' RACE reads via MiXCR and lists one record per CDR3 protein. Of some 660,000 distinct CDR3 sequences in the sample, around 8.6% were seen once. Worth noting for this clonotype: Its antigen is not identified.

The same data also contributed to another study, on yellow fever vaccine responses in identical twins.

The sample consisted of PBMCs. The chain has TRBV7-3 and TRBJ2-6; the D is unclear. This clonotype originated in a woman under 30 in good health. This CDR3 reads CASSPQIGANVLTF. CDR3 DNA: TGTGCCAGCAGCCCCCAAATCGGGGCCAACGTCCTGACTTTC.